Each of the 28 T cell receptor beta chains below was sequenced from the same sample in a study of blood T cell repertoires in COVID-19. TCRdb's table, derived via immunoSEQ multiplex PCR, lists solely in-frame clones and lacks some. Seen here are about 82,000 clones, 75% to 90% observed once, and the top ten hold 12%. The material sequenced was peripheral blood. These receptors were collected from a woman between 35 and 50 years old with active or convalescent COVID-19.

The chain employs TRBV5-6 and TRBJ1-5, with D tentatively TRBD1 (6 bases). Per germline, CDR1 SGHDT and CDR2 YYEEEE. CDR3 length: 18 residues. Trimming removed 4 bases from V and 0 bases from J, with 20 bases in between. As DNA, the CDR3 is TGTGCCAGCAGCCGTAACCCAGGGGATCCCTATAGCAATCAGCCCCAGCATTTT. It is translated as CASSRNPGDPYSNQPQHF. The entire variable domain, with the rest obtained from reference TRBV5-6 and TRBJ1-5, is as follows: DAGVTQSPTHLIKTRGQQVTLRCSPKSGHDTVSWYQQALGQGPQFIFQYYEEEERQRGNFPDRFSGHQFPNYSSELNVNALLLGDSALYLCASSRNPGDPYSNQPQHFGDGTRLSIL.

The CDR3 sequence is CATSTRGATDTQYF. In nucleotides, the CDR3 is TGTGCCACCAGCACTCGGGGGGCCACAGATACGCAGTATTTT. This chain links TRBV15 with TRBJ2-3, with D possibly being TRBD2 (7 bases). V shed 4 bases and J shed 2 bases, with 10 bases lying between them. CDR3 size: 14 residues. The germline CDR1 and CDR2 sequences are LNHNV and YYDKDF (reference sequence). Supplemented by reference TRBV15 and TRBJ2-3, the full variable domain reads DAMVIQNPRYQVTQFGKPVTLSCSQTLNHNVMYWYQQKSSQAPKLLFHYYDKDFNNEADTPDNFQSRRPNTSFCFLDIRSPGLGDTAMYLCATSTRGATDTQYFGPGTRLTVL.

The sample holds a few counts of this clone. The genes are TRBV7-2 and TRBJ2-5, with TRBD2 matching over 9 bases. Germline loops: CDR1 SGHTA, CDR2 FQGNSA. The CDR3 consists of 16 residues. V trimming: 2 bases; J trimming: 5 bases; junction bases outside the gene matches: 9. CDR3 sequence (DNA): TGTGCCAGCAGCTTAAACCCGGGACTAGCTGTTGAGACCCAGTACTTC. It yields the protein CASSLNPGLAVETQYF.

The genes are TRBV15 and TRBJ2-3; 7 nucleotides align to TRBD2. CDR3 size: 14 residues. Germline values: CDR1 LNHNV, CDR2 YYDKDF (reference sequence). Trimming at V came to 3 bases and at J to 2 bases, leaving 2 bases not matched to a gene. The CDR3 loop reads CATSRWDYTDTQYF. CDR3 DNA: TGTGCCACCAGCAGGTGGGACTACACAGATACGCAGTATTTT.

The chain has TRBV11-3 and TRBJ2-1; 9 nucleotides match TRBD1. The CDR3 extends over 15 amino acids. The germline gives CDR1 SGHNT, CDR2 YENEEA. V was clipped by 5 bases and J by 9 bases; unmatched bases: 11. The CDR3 region is CASSPGTGIGIEQFF. The CDR3 DNA reads TGTGCCAGCAGCCCGGGGACAGGGATCGGCATTGAGCAGTTCTTC.

The rearrangement joins TRBV9 to TRBJ1-2; 7 nucleotides align to TRBD1. The CDR3 contains 15 residues. Germline CDR1 reads SGDLS; CDR2 reads YYNGEE. Unmatched junction bases numbered 8, after V lost 3 bases and J lost 3 bases. This chain's CDR3 is CASSAPRDSHYGYTF. CDR3 DNA: TGTGCCAGCAGCGCCCCTCGGGACAGTCACTATGGCTACACCTTC.

As concerns this clone: Other DNA sequences in this specimen translate into the identical CDR3. This chain connects TRBV10-3 to TRBJ2-7; D remains unclear. This CDR3 has 12 residues. V was trimmed by 0 bases and J by 2 bases, leaving 2 bases between them. Germline V CDR1 and CDR2: ENHRY, SYGVKD. CDR3 protein: CAISESTYEQYF. In DNA form, the CDR3 reads TGTGCCATCAGTGAGTCCACCTACGAGCAGTACTTC.

This rearrangement joins TRBV5-1 to TRBJ2-7; D unresolved. Germline V lookup: CDR1 SGHRS, CDR2 YFSETQ. The V gene lost 0 bases and the J gene lost 2 bases, with 6 bases spanning the gap. The CDR3 has 13 amino acids. CDR3 amino acids: CASSLDAAYEQYF. The CDR3 DNA sequence: TGCGCCAGCAGCTTGGACGCGGCCTACGAGCAGTACTTC.

The V and J genes are TRBV5-5 and TRBJ2-5; 10 bases match TRBD2. Per the germline V gene, CDR1 is SGHKS and CDR2 is YYEKEE (reference sequence). V shed 2 bases, J shed 2 bases, and the junction held 0 bases outside the gene matches. CDR3 size: 14 residues. This CDR3 is CASSLAGGQETQYF. The CDR3 DNA follows: TGTGCCAGCAGCTTAGCGGGGGGGCAAGAGACCCAGTACTTC.

This clone was observed a few times. V is TRBV4-1 and J is TRBJ2-4; 7 bases match TRBD2. V shed 0 bases, J shed 1 base, and the junction held 6 bases outside the gene matches. CDR1 and CDR2 from the germline V gene are MGHRA and YSYEKL. This CDR3 spans 17 amino acids. The CDR3 loop reads CASSQDRGEVAKNIQYF. The CDR3 region has the DNA TGCGCCAGCAGCCAAGATCGGGGGGAGGTTGCCAAAAACATTCAGTACTTC.

The V gene is TRBV4-2, the J gene TRBJ1-5, with 7 bases lining up with TRBD1. V shed 1 base and J 7 bases; nucleotides not matched to a gene: 16. Germline V gene data show CDR1 as LGHNA and CDR2 as YNFKEQ. The CDR3 sequence is 18 residues long. CDR3 loop: CASSQVGRITGEGQPQHF. CDR3 nucleotides: TGTGCCAGCAGCCAAGTCGGCAGGATCACAGGGGAAGGACAGCCCCAGCATTTT.

Many counts were recorded for this clone. The gene calls are TRBV6-1 and TRBJ2-2; D unresolved. This CDR3 has 14 amino acids. Germline-derived CDR1 and CDR2 are MNHNS and SASEGT. V lost 1 base and J 4 bases, leaving 7 bases between the germline ends. The CDR3 nucleotides are TGTGCCAGCAGTGAAGGTCCGGTCACCGGGGAGCTGTTTTTT. The encoded protein is CASSEGPVTGELFF.

This clone was detected once. The junction differs from germline at one of its ends, possibly a read error. This sequence joins TRBV11-3 and TRBJ2-7; 10 bases agree with TRBD1. This CDR3 region has 11 residues. The germline V gene has CDR1 SGHNT and CDR2 YENEEA. CDR3 bases: TGTGCCAGCAACACACCGGGACAGGGGAACTTC. Translation gives CASNTPGQGNF.

The V call is TRBV19, the J call TRBJ1-5, with D maybe TRBD1 (6 bases). The CDR3 spans 16 residues. Germline lookup yields CDR1 LNHDA and CDR2 SQIVND (reference sequence). V was cut by 3 bases and J by 1 base, with 13 bases left in between. CDR3 amino acids: CASSIREGVSNQPQHF. DNA for the CDR3: TGTGCCAGTAGTATCCGGGAGGGGGTCAGCAATCAGCCCCAGCATTTT.

This clone was picked up one time. This sample includes further DNA sequences coding for the same CDR3. The rearrangement joins TRBV12-3 or TRBV12-4 to TRBJ1-6; tentative D call: TRBD1 (6 bases). V lost 3 bases, J lost 8 bases, and 8 bases lay in between. The CDR3 loop spans 13 amino acids. Here the CDR3 reads CASSFRGDSPLHF. In nucleotides, the CDR3 is TGTGCCAGCAGTTTCAGGGGAGATTCACCCCTCCACTTT.

The chain recombines TRBV2 with TRBJ1-1, with TRBD1 matching over 8 bases. V dropped 10 bases and J dropped 4; count of bases not matched to a gene: 8. CDR1 and CDR2 from the germline V gene are SNHLY and FYNNEI. This CDR3 spans 13 amino acids. CDR3 amino acids: CATQDRVGTEAFF. The CDR3 DNA reads as TGTGCCACTCAGGACAGGGTAGGCACTGAAGCTTTCTTT.

This sequence joins TRBV28 and TRBJ2-1; 10 bases line up with TRBD2. In germline, CDR1 is MDHEN, CDR2 SYDVKM. The CDR3 length is 13 residues. Trimming at V came to 8 bases and at J to 9 bases, leaving 7 bases not matched to a gene. The CDR3 protein is CASLAGVRREQFF. The CDR3 bases are TGTGCCAGCCTAGCGGGAGTGAGGCGTGAGCAGTTCTTC.

The rearrangement links TRBV12-3 or TRBV12-4 to TRBJ1-1; TRBD1 matches at 10 bases. Trimming cost V 6 bases and J 6 bases; bases outside gene matches: 4. CDR3 length: 13 amino acids. The CDR3: CASSRDRGAEAFF. For the CDR3, the DNA is TGTGCCAGCAGCCGGGACAGGGGAGCTGAAGCTTTCTTT.

The rearrangement joins TRBV6-1 to TRBJ1-6; no definite D call. The CDR3 sequence is 17 residues long. V gave up 1 base and J gave up 7 bases, with 17 bases separating them. Germline assignment: CDR1 MNHNS and CDR2 SASEGT. This CDR3 reads CASSEVAAKTGNSPLHF. The CDR3 region has the DNA TGTGCCAGCAGTGAAGTGGCGGCAAAAACGGGGAATTCACCCCTCCACTTT.

This chain links TRBV6-1 with TRBJ1-2; D call uncertain. The germline V gene encodes CDR1 MNHNS and CDR2 SASEGT. There are 16 residues in the CDR3. Trimming stripped 3 bases from V and 0 bases from J, with 14 bases between. CDR3 residues: CASSDFSGIANYGYTF. CDR3 coding DNA: TGTGCCAGCAGTGATTTTAGCGGAATAGCTAACTATGGCTACACCTTC.

This clone was detected only once. CDR3 DNA: TGTGCCAGCAGTGTATCGGGGGTTCAGTACTTC. Its protein product is CASSVSGVQYF. V usage is TRBV25-1 and J usage is TRBJ2-4, with D tentatively TRBD2 (6 bases). V was shortened by 4 bases and J by 11 bases, with 9 bases between the two germline ends. From germline, CDR1 is MGHDK and CDR2 SYGVNS. This CDR3 region has 11 residues.

The chain is built from TRBV4-3 and TRBJ2-3, with 8 bases aligning to TRBD1. The CDR3 is 17 residues long. V lost 0 bases and J lost 1; bases outside the gene matches: 6. Germline values: CDR1 LGHNA, CDR2 YSLEER. The CDR3 loop reads CASSQEPRGLGTDTQYF. In DNA form, the CDR3 reads TGCGCCAGCAGCCAAGAGCCCAGGGGGCTGGGCACAGATACGCAGTATTTT.

The J gene is TRBJ2-7, the V gene TRBV7-2, with 12 positions matching TRBD2. The CDR3 totals 17 residues. V gave up 5 bases and J gave up 3 bases; unmatched junction bases: 11. CDR1 SGHTA and CDR2 FQGNSA come from the germline V gene. The CDR3 reads CASSMTSGGINHYEQYF. In nucleotides, the CDR3 is TGTGCCAGCAGCATGACTAGCGGGGGTATAAACCACTACGAGCAGTACTTC.

The V gene is TRBV28, the J gene TRBJ2-2, with D possibly matching TRBD1 (5 bases). The CDR3 totals 11 residues. The germline gives CDR1 MDHEN, CDR2 SYDVKM. Deletions cut 7 bases from V and 7 bases from J, with 7 bases between. CDR3 DNA sequence: TGTGCCAGCACGGACATCGGGGAGCTGTTTTTT. Protein product: CASTDIGELFF.

V and J are TRBV5-4 and TRBJ1-4; D unresolved. This CDR3 is 16 amino acids long. Trimming shortened V by 0 bases and J by 2 bases, and 11 bases separated the two germline ends. Germline CDR1 reads SGHNT; CDR2 reads YYREEE (reference sequence). CDR3 bases: TGTGCCAGCAGCTTGGGCTCCTCGAGGACTAATGAAAAACTGTTTTTT. It yields the protein CASSLGSSRTNEKLFF.

The V gene is TRBV12-3 or TRBV12-4, the J gene TRBJ1-1; tentatively, D is TRBD1 (6 bases). With 0 bases removed from V and 6 bases from J, the gap between germline ends came to 8 bases. The CDR3 is 13 amino acids. The CDR3 protein is CASSLAGASEAFF. CDR3 coding DNA: TGTGCCAGCAGTTTAGCGGGGGCCTCTGAAGCTTTCTTT.

The chain uses TRBV28 and TRBJ1-5; 9 positions agree with TRBD1. The CDR3 is 17 residues long. Germline CDR1 is MDHEN and CDR2 is SYDVKM. Trimming removed 2 bases from V and 2 bases from J; junction bases left unmatched: 7. CDR3 loop: CASSLDRGTWGNQPQHF. The CDR3 coding sequence is TGTGCCAGCAGTTTAGACAGGGGGACGTGGGGCAATCAGCCCCAGCATTTT.

The chain uses TRBV18 and TRBJ1-1; a possible D gene is TRBD1 (6 bases). The CDR3 sequence is 18 residues long. V was clipped by 6 bases and J by 4 bases, with 27 bases between them. The V gene's germline CDR1 is KGHSH and CDR2 LQKENI. CDR3 sequence (DNA): TGTGCCAGCTCCGAGAAGGGGACACCAGGCCGATCGAGCACTGAAGCTTTCTTT. It yields the protein CASSEKGTPGRSSTEAFF.